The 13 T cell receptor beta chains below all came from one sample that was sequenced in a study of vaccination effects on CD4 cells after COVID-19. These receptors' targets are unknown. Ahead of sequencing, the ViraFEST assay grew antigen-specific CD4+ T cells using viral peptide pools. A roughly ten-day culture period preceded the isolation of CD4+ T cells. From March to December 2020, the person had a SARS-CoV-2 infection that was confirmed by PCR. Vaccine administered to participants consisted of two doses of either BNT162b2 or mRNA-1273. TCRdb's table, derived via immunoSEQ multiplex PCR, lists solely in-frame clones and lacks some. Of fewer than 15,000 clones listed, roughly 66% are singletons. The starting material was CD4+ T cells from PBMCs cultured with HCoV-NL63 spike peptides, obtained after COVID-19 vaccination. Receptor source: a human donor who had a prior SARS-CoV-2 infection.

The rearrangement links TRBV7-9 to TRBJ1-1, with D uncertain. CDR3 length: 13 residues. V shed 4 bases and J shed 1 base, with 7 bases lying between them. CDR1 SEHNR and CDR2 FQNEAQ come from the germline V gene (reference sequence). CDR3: CASSSGWNTEAFF. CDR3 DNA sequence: TGTGCCAGCAGCTCCGGTTGGAACACTGAAGCTTTCTTT.

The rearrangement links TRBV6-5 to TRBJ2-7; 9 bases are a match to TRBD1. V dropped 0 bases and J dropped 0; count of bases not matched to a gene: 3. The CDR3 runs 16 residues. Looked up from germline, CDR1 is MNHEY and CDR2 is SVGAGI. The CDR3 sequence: CASSYSPQGASYEQYF. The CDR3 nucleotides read TGTGCCAGCAGTTACTCCCCACAGGGGGCCTCCTACGAGCAGTACTTC.

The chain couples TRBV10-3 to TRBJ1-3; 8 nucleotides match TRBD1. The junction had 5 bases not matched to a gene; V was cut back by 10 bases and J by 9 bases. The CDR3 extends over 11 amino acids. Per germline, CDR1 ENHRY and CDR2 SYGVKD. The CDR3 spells CASRTGITIYF. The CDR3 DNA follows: TGTGCCAGCCGGACAGGGATCACCATATATTTT.

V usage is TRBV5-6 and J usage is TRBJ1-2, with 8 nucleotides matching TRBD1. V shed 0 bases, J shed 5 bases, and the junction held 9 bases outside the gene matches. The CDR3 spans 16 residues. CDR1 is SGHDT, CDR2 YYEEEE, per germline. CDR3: CASSLVGWGTGYGYTF. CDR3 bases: TGTGCCAGCAGCTTGGTGGGATGGGGGACAGGTTATGGCTACACCTTC. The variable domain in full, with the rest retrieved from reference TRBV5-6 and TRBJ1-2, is DAGVTQSPTHLIKTRGQQVTLRCSPKSGHDTVSWYQQALGQGPQFIFQYYEEEERQRGNFPDRFSGHQFPNYSSELNVNALLLGDSALYLCASSLVGWGTGYGYTFGSGTRLTVV.

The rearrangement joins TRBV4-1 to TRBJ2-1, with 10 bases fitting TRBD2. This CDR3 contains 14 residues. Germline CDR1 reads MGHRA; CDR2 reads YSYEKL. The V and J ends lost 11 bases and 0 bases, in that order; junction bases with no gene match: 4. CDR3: CASSGGASYNEQFF. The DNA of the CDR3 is TGCGCCTCGAGCGGGGGGGCCTCCTACAATGAGCAGTTCTTC.

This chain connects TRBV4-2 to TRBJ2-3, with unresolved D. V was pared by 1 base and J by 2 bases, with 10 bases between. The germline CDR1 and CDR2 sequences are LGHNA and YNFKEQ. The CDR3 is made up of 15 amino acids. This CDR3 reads CASSQGARITDTQYF. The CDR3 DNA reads TGTGCCAGCAGCCAAGGGGCCCGGATCACAGATACGCAGTATTTT.

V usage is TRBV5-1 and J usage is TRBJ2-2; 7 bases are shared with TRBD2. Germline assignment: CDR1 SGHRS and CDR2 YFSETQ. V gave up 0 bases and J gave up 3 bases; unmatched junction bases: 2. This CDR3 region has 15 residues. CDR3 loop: CASSLVGRDTGELFF. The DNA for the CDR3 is TGCGCCAGCAGCTTGGTGGGGAGGGACACCGGGGAGCTGTTTTTT.

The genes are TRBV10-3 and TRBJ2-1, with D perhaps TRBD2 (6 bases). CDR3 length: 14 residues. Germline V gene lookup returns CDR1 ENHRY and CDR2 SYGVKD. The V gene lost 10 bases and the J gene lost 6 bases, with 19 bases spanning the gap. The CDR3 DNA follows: TGTGCCAGCCGACGTGGCGGAGGGGTCAATGAGCAGTTCTTC. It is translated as CASRRGGGVNEQFF.

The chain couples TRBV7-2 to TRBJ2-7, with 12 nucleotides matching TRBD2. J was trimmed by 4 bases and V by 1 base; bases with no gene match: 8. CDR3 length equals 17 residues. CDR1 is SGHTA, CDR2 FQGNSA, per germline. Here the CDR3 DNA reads TGTGCCAGCAGCTTAGGCCTACTAGCGGGAGGAAAGTACGAGCAGTACTTC. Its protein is CASSLGLLAGGKYEQYF.

In DNA, the CDR3 is TGTGCCAGCAGCCCGGACACAAACGAAGCTTTCTTT. Translated: CASSPDTNEAFF. The rearrangement links TRBV6-5 to TRBJ1-1, with D possibly TRBD1 on 5 matching bases. This CDR3 is 12 amino acids long. Germline CDR1 and CDR2: MNHEY and SVGAGI. The V and J ends lost 6 bases and 8 bases respectively, with 13 bases between them.

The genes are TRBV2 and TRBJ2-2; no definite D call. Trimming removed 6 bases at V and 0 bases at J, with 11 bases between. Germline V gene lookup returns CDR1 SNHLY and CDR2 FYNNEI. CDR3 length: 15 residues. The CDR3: CASRGDGANTGELFF. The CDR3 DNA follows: TGTGCCAGCAGGGGTGACGGAGCGAACACCGGGGAGCTGTTTTTT.

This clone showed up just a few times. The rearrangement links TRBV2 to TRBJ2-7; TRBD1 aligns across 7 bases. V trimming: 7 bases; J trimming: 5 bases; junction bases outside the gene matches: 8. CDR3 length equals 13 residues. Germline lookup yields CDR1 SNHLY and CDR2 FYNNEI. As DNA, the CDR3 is TGTGCCAGCAAGAACAGGGGTAGCGACGAGCAGTACTTC. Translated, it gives CASKNRGSDEQYF.

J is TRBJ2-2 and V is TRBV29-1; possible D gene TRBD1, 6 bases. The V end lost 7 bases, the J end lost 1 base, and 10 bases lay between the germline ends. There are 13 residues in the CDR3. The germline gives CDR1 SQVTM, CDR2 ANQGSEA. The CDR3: CSGQQGNTGELFF. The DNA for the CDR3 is TGCAGCGGTCAACAGGGGAACACCGGGGAGCTGTTTTTT.